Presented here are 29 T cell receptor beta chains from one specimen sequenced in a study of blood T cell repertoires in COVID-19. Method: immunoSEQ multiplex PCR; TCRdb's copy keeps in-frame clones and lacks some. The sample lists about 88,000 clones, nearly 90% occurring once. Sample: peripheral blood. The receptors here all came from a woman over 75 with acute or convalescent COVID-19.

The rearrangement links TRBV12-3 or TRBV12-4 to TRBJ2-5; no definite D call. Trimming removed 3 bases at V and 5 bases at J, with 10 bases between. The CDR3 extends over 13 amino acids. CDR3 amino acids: CASSFSYWETQYF. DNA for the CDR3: TGTGCCAGCAGTTTTTCCTACTGGGAGACCCAGTACTTC.

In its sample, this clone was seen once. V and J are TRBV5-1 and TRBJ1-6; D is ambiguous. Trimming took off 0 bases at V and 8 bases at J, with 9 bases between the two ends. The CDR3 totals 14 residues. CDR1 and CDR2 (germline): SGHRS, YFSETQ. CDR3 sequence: CASSLDGRHSPLHF. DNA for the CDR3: TGCGCCAGCAGCTTGGATGGGAGGCATTCACCCCTCCACTTT.

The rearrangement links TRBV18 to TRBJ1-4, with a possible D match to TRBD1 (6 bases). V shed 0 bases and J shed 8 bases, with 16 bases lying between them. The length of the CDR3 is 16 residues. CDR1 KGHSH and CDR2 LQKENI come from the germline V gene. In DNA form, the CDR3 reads TGTGCCAGCTCACCACCCTCGGGGGGCAAAAAGGAAAAACTGTTTTTT. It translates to CASSPPSGGKKEKLFF. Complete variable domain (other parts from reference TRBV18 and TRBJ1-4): NAGVMQNPRHLVRRRGQEARLRCSPMKGHSHVYWYRQLPEEGLKFMVYLQKENIIDESGMPKERFSAEFPKEGPSILRIQQVVRGDSAAYFCASSPPSGGKKEKLFFGSGTQLSVL.

The CDR3 loop is CASSSGWGAETQYF. The CDR3 nucleotides are TGCGCCAGCAGCTCAGGGTGGGGCGCGGAGACCCAGTACTTC. The gene calls are TRBV5-1 and TRBJ2-5; maybe TRBD1 (5 bases). V lost 3 bases and J lost 5, with 14 bases in between. This CDR3 has 14 residues. Germline V gives CDR1 SGHRS, CDR2 YFSETQ. The full variable domain, its missing parts supplied by reference TRBV5-1 and TRBJ2-5, is KAGVTQTPRYLIKTRGQQVTLSCSPISGHRSVSWYQQTPGQGLQFLFEYFSETQRNKGNFPGRFSGRQFSNSRSEMNVSTLELGDSALYLCASSSGWGAETQYFGPGTRLLVL.

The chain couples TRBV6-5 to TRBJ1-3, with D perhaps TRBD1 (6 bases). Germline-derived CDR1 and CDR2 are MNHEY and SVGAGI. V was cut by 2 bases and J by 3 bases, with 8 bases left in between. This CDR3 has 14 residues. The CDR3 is CASSYVQGGNTIYF. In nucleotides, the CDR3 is TGTGCCAGCAGTTACGTACAGGGTGGAAACACCATATATTTT.

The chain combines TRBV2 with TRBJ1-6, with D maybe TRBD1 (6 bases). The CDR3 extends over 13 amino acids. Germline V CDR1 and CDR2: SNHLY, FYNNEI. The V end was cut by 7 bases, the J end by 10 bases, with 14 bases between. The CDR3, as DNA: TGTGCCAGCATCGGGGACAAAGGATCACCCCTCCACTTT. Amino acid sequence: CASIGDKGSPLHF.

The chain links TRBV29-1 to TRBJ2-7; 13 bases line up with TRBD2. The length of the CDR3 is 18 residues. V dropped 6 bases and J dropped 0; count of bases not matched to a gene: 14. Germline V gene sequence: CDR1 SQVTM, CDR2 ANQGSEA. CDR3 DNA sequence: TGCAGCGTCGAGGGCTGGACTAGCGGGAGCGGGGGCTCCTACGAGCAGTACTTC. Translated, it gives CSVEGWTSGSGGSYEQYF.

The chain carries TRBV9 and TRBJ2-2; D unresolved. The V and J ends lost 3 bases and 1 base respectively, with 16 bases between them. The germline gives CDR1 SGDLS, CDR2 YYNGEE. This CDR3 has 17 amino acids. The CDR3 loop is CASSGSESAQNTGELFF. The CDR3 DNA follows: TGTGCCAGCAGCGGAAGTGAAAGCGCCCAGAACACCGGGGAGCTGTTTTTT.

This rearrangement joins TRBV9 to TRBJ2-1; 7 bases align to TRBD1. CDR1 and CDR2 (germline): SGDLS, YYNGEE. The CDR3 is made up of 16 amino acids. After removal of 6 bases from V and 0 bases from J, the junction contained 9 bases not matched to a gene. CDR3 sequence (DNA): TGTGCCAGCAATTACGATGGGGACAGCTCCTACAATGAGCAGTTCTTC. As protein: CASNYDGDSSYNEQFF.

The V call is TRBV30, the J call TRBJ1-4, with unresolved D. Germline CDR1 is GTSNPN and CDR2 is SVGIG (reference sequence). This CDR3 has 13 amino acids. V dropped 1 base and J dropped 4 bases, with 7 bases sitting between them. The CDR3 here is CAWSGADNEKLFF. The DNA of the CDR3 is TGTGCCTGGAGTGGGGCAGATAATGAAAAACTGTTTTTT.

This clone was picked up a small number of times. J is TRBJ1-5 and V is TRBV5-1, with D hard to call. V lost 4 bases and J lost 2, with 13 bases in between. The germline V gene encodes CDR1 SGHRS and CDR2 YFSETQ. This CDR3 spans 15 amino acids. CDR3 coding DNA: TGCGCCAGCAGCCCGGGCACTAGGCGCAATCAGCCCCAGCATTTT. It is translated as CASSPGTRRNQPQHF.

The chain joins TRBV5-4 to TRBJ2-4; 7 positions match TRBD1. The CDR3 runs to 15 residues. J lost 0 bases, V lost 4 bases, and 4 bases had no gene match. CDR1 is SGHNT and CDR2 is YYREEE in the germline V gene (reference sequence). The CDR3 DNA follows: TGTGCCAGCAGCGATTGGACAGGAGCCAAAAACATTCAGTACTTC. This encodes CASSDWTGAKNIQYF.

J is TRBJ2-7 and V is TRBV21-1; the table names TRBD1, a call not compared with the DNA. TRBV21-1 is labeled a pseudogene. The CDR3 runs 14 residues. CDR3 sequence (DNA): TGTGCCAGCAGCACCACGGGACAGCACTACGAGCAGTACTTC. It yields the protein CASSTTGQHYEQYF.

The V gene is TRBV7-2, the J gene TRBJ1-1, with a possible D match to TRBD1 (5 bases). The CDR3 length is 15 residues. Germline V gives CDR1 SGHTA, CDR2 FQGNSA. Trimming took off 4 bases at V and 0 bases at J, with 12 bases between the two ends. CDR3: CASSSLGLMNTEAFF. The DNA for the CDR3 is TGTGCCAGCAGCTCCTTGGGGCTGATGAACACTGAAGCTTTCTTT.

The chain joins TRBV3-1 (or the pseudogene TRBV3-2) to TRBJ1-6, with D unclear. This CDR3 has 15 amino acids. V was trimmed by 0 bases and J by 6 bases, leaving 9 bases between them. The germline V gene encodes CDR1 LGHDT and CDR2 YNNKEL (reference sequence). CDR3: CASSQESNVNSPLHF. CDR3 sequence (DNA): TGTGCCAGCAGCCAAGAATCAAATGTTAATTCACCCCTCCACTTT.

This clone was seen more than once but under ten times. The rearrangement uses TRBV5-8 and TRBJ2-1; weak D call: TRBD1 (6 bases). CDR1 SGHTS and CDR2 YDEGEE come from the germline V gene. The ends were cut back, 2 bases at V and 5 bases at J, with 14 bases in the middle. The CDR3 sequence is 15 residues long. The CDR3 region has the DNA TGTGCCAGCAGCTTTTCATGGACAGTGAACAATGAGCAGTTCTTC. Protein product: CASSFSWTVNNEQFF.

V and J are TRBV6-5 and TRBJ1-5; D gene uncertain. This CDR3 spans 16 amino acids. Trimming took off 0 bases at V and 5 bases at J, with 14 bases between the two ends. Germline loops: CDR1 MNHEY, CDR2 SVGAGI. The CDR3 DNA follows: TGTGCCAGCAGTTACTCGGCCAGTATCTTGGATCAGCCCCAGCATTTT. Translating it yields CASSYSASILDQPQHF.

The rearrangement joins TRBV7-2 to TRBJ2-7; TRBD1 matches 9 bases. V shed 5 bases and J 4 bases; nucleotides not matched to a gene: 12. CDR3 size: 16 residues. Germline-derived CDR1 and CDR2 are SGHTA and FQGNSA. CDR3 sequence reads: CASSRDLTGGKYEQYF. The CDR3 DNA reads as TGTGCCAGCAGCCGCGACCTGACAGGGGGAAAGTACGAGCAGTACTTC. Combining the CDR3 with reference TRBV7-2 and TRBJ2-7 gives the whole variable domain GAGVSQSPSNKVTEKGKDVELRCDPISGHTALYWYRQSLGQGLEFLIYFQGNSAPDKSGLPSDRFSAERTGGSVSTLTIQRTQQEDSAVYLCASSRDLTGGKYEQYFGPGTRLTVT.

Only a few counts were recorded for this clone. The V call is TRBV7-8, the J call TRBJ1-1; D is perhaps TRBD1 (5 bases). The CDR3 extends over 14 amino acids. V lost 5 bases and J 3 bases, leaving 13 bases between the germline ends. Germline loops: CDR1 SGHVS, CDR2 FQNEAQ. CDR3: CASSPERGYTEAFF. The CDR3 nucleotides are TGTGCCAGCAGCCCGGAAAGGGGATACACTGAAGCTTTCTTT.

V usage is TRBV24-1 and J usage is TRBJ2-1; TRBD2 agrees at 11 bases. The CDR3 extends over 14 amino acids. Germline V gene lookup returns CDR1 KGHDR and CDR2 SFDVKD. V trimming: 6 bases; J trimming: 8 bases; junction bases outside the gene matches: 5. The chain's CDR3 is CATSIAGGIHEQFF. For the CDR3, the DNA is TGTGCCACCAGTATAGCGGGAGGGATTCATGAGCAGTTCTTC.

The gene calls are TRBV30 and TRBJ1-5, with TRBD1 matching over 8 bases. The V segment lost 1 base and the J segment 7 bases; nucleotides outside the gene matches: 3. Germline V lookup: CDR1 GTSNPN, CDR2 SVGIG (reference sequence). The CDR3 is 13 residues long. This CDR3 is CAWSDRGNQPQHF. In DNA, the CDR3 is TGTGCCTGGAGTGACAGGGGGAACCAGCCCCAGCATTTT.

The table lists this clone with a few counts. CDR3 nucleotide sequence: TGTGCCAGCAGCTTACAGGGGGCTGCGAACACTGAAGCTTTCTTT. This sequence encodes CASSLQGAANTEAFF. This chain links TRBV2 with TRBJ1-1; 9 nucleotides line up with TRBD1. The CDR3 is 15 amino acids. The germline gives CDR1 SNHLY, CDR2 FYNNEI. Trimming removed 6 bases from V and 1 base from J; junction bases left unmatched: 6.

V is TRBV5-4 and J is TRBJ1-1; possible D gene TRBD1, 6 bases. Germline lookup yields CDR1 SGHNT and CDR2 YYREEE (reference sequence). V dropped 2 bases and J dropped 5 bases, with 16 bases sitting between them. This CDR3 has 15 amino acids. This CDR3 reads CASSLGTRWDTEAFF. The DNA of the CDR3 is TGTGCCAGCAGCTTAGGGACACGATGGGATACTGAAGCTTTCTTT.

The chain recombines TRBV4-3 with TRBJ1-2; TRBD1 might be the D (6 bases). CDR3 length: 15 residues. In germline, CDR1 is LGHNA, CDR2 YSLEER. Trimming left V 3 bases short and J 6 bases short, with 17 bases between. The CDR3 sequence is CASSQENREYDGYTF. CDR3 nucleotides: TGCGCCAGCAGCCAGGAAAACAGGGAGTACGATGGCTACACCTTC.

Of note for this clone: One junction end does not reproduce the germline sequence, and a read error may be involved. The CDR3 loop reads CASSSYPGSTADF. Written as DNA, the CDR3 is TGTGCCAGCAGCTCGTACCCGGGATCCACAGCGGACTTC. This rearrangement joins TRBV7-2 to TRBJ2-7; weak D call: TRBD2 (5 bases). This CDR3 has 13 amino acids. The V gene's germline CDR1 is SGHTA and CDR2 FQGNSA.

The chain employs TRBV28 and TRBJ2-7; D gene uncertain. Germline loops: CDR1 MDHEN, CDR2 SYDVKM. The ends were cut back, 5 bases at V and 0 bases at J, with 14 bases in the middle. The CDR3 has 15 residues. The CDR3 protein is CASSASGPLSYEQYF. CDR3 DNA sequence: TGTGCCAGCAGTGCATCGGGTCCCCTCTCCTACGAGCAGTACTTC. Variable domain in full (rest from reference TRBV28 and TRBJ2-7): DVKVTQSSRYLVKRTGEKVFLECVQDMDHENMFWYRQDPGLGLRLIYFSYDVKMKEKGDIPEGYSVSREKKERFSLILESASTNQTSMYLCASSASGPLSYEQYFGPGTRLTVT.

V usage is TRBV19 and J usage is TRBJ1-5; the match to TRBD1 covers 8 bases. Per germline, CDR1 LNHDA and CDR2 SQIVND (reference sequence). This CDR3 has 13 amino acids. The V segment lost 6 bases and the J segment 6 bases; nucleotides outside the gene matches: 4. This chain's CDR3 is CASSQGAGQPQHF. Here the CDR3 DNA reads TGTGCCAGTAGCCAGGGGGCTGGTCAGCCCCAGCATTTT.

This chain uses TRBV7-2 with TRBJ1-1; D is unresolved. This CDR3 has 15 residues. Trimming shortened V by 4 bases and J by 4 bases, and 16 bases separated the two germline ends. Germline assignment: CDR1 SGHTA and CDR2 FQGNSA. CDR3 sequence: CASSSPPVGATEAFF. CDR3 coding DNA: TGTGCCAGCAGCTCTCCACCGGTGGGAGCCACTGAAGCTTTCTTT.

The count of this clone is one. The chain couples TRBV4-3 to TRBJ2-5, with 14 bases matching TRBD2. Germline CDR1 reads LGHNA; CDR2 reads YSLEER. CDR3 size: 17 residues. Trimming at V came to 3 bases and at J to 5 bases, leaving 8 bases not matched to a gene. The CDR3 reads CASSQWTSGGSGETQYF. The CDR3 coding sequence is TGCGCCAGCAGCCAGTGGACTAGCGGGGGGTCCGGGGAGACCCAGTACTTC.